Listed below are T cell receptor beta chains from one sample, sequenced in a study of chemoradiotherapy in HPV16-positive cancers. TCRdb's table, derived via immunoSEQ multiplex PCR, lists solely in-frame clones and lacks some. This table has around 15,000 clones, 70% to 90% appearing once. Specimen: blood, collected from a patient who underwent chemoradiotherapy. The receptors here all came from a human donor with HPV-associated anogenital cancer. The CDR3 runs from the conserved cysteine through the conserved F or W. A D gene is named only where the DNA matches it firmly.

d_gene: -
v_gene: TRBV10-3
CDR3aa: CAISRRGELLRDEQYF

d_gene: -
v_gene: TRBV4-2
CDR3aa: CASSLADEVEYSPLHF

d_gene: TRBD2
v_gene: TRBV15
CDR3aa: CATSRDKGLAGGDEQFF

d_gene: -
v_gene: TRBV6-4
CDR3aa: CASSDSSSGNTIYF

d_gene: TRBD1
v_gene: TRBV18
CDR3aa: CASSRDRQNTEAFF

d_gene: TRBD1
v_gene: TRBV10-3
CDR3aa: CAISPGTEVYGYTF

d_gene: TRBD1
v_gene: TRBV30
CDR3aa: CAWYRDRGDPPLHF

d_gene: TRBD1
v_gene: TRBV5-6
CDR3aa: CASSLVETGNNSPLHF

d_gene: -
v_gene: TRBV5-1
CDR3aa: CASSLAGQEQFF

d_gene: -
v_gene: TRBV11-2
CDR3aa: CASSLLFGASYEQYF

d_gene: -
v_gene: TRBV5-1
CDR3aa: CASSLGFRDSYEQYF

d_gene: TRBD1
v_gene: TRBV10-2
CDR3aa: CASSDPGTGENEQYF

d_gene: -
v_gene: TRBV10-3
CDR3aa: CAISVDRNTEAFF

d_gene: -
v_gene: TRBV19
CDR3aa: CASSRTTGGNTGELFF

d_gene: -
v_gene: TRBV27
CDR3aa: CASSSPGTLWGYTF

d_gene: -
v_gene: TRBV10-3
CDR3aa: CATSLPYTEAFF

d_gene: -
v_gene: TRBV6-5
CDR3aa: CASSYSGGGETQYF

d_gene: TRBD1
v_gene: TRBV9
CDR3aa: CASSVADRGYANTGELFF